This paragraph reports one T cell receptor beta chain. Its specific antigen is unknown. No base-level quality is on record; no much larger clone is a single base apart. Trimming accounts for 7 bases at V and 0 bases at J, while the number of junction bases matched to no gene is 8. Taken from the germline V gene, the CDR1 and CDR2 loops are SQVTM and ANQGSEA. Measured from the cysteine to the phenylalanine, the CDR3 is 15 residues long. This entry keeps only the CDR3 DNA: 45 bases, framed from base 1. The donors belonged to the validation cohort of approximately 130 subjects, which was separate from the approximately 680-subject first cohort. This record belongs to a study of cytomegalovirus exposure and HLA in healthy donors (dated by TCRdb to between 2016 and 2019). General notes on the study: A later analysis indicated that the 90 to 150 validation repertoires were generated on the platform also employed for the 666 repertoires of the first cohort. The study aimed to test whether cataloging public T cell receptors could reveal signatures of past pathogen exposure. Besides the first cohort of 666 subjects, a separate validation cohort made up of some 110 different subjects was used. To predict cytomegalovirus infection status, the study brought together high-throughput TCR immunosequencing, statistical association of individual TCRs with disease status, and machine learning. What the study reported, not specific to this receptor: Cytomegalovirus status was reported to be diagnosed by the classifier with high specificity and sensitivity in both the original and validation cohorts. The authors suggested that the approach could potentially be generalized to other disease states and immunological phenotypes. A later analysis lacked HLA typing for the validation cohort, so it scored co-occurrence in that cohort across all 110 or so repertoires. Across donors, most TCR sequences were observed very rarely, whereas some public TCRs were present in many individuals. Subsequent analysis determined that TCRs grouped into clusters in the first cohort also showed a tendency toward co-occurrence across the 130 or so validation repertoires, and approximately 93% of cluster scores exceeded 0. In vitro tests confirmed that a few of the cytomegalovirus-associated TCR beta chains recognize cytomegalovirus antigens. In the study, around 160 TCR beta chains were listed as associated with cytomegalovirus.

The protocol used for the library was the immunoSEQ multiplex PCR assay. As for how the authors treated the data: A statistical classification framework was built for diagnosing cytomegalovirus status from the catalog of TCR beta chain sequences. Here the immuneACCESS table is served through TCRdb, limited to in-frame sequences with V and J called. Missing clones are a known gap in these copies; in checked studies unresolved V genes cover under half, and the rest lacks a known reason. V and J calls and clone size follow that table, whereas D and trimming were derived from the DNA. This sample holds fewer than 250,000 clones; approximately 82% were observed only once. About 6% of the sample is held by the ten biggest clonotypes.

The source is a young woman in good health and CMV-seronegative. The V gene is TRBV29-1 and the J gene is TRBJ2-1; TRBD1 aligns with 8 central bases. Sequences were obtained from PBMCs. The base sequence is TGCAGCGCTCCTCTCGGGACAGGCTCCTACAATGAGCAGTTCTTC. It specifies CSAPLGTGSYNEQFF.